These 2 T cell receptor beta chains came from one sample sequenced in a study of T-cell reconstitution after alpha-beta-depleted transplantation in children (dated by TCRdb to about 2016). To prepare the library, PCR was applied. TCRdb lists the instrument as Illumina HiSeq 2500. TCR libraries were prepared with molecular barcoding, using unique molecular identifiers to normalize TCRbeta repertoire quantification. Using fastp at Q25 and MiXCR, TCRdb reprocessed the public reads and kept productive beta chains. Every CDR3 protein is listed once, alongside the most common genes and DNA of its rows. Counted in this sample were roughly 220,000 distinct CDR3 sequences; 9.5% to 15% of them appeared once. Roughly 2.8% of the sample rests with the top ten. The sequenced sample was PBMCs from the stem cell graft donor, obtained from the stem cell graft. The source of these receptors is a human donor who donated a stem cell graft to a child with acute lymphoblastic leukemia.

This clonotype was found many times. The CDR3 nucleotides are TGTGCCAGCAGCATCAACAAGGGGGATACGCAGTATTTT. This codes for CASSINKGDTQYF. The chain recombines TRBV11-3 with TRBJ2-3; D possibly corresponds to TRBD1 (5 bases). V was shortened by 5 bases and J by 6 bases, with 12 bases between the two germline ends. Germline values: CDR1 SGHNT, CDR2 YENEEA. The CDR3 sequence is 13 residues long.

This clonotype occurred many times. V usage is TRBV24-1 and J usage is TRBJ2-5; 9 bases line up with TRBD2. From germline, CDR1 is KGHDR and CDR2 SFDVKD. This CDR3 has 15 amino acids. The trim removed 5 bases at V and 4 bases at J, leaving 7 bases unmatched. CDR3 protein: CATSGGGRAPETQYF. Written as DNA, the CDR3 is TGTGCCACCAGTGGCGGCGGGAGGGCCCCAGAGACCCAGTACTTC.